The 29 T cell receptor beta chains listed next were all sequenced from one sample in a study of CD8 T cells in ankylosing spondylitis. Study-wide points: Among TCR beta sequences, a motif of 7 to 9 highly homologous variants appeared characteristic of ankylosing spondylitis blood.

TCRdb passed the 5' RACE reads through MiXCR, listing each CDR3 protein once. The table shows about 750,000 distinct CDR3 sequences, with around 19% occurring only once. Their target antigens are unknown. The sample consisted of blood, either unsorted or a sorted T cell fraction (not recorded which). Receptor source: a male donor with ankylosing spondylitis.

This clonotype has a handful of counts. This chain connects TRBV29-1 to TRBJ2-3; no firm D call. The CDR3 is made up of 13 amino acids. Germline V CDR1 and CDR2: SQVTM, ANQGSEA. Trimming removed 3 bases at V and 6 bases at J, with 13 bases between. CDR3 sequence reads: CSVDLPLVDTQYF. CDR3 DNA sequence: TGCAGCGTTGACCTACCACTCGTGGATACGCAGTATTTT.

Comment on this clonotype: Just one base apart from a much larger clone, this may be a read error. The rearrangement links TRBV7-9 to TRBJ1-1, with a weak D call TRBD1 (5 bases). CDR1 and CDR2 from the germline V gene are SEHNR and FQNEAQ (reference sequence). V lost 8 bases, J lost 0 bases, and 7 bases lay in between. This CDR3 contains 12 residues. CDR3 DNA: TGTGCCAGCCGACAGATGAACACTGAAGCTTTCTTT. Its translation is CASRQMNTEAFF.

This chain uses TRBV30 with TRBJ2-7; no clear D gene. V lost 2 bases and J lost 4, with 15 bases in between. CDR1 GTSNPN and CDR2 SVGIG come from the germline V gene (reference sequence). The CDR3 spans 14 residues. The CDR3 sequence is CAWSWSRISYEQYF. The CDR3 DNA is TGTGCCTGGAGTTGGTCGCGTATTTCGTACGAGCAGTACTTC. Complete variable domain (other parts from reference TRBV30 and TRBJ2-7): SQTIHQWPATLVQPVGSPLSLECTVEGTSNPNLYWYRQAAGRGLQLLFYSVGIGQISSEVPQNLSASRPQDRQFILSSKKLLLSDSGFYLCAWSWSRISYEQYFGPGTRLTVT.

This chain uses TRBV7-2 with TRBJ2-7, with 9 bases aligning to TRBD1. The ends lost 5 bases at V and 5 bases at J; junction bases unmatched: 10. The CDR3 runs to 15 residues. Germline CDR1 and CDR2: SGHTA and FQGNSA. In DNA form, the CDR3 reads TGTGCCAGCAGCGTTCCCGGGACAGGGCAAAACGAGCAGTACTTC. It specifies CASSVPGTGQNEQYF.

This clonotype was counted a few times. The rearrangement joins TRBV11-3 to TRBJ2-3; D is ambiguous. V was cut by 2 bases and J by 4 bases, with 13 bases left in between. The CDR3 extends over 15 amino acids. Germline V lookup: CDR1 SGHNT, CDR2 YENEEA. Written as DNA, the CDR3 is TGTGCCAGCAGCTTAAGAACCGCTGGCGCAGATACGCAGTATTTT. This translates into CASSLRTAGADTQYF.

This clonotype has just a few counts. The chain carries TRBV12-3 or TRBV12-4 and TRBJ1-1; D unclear. Trimming removed 6 bases from V and 11 bases from J, with 19 bases in between. There are 13 residues in the CDR3. Here the CDR3 DNA reads TGTGCCAGCAGCGGCCCCGGGCCACTATGGGCTTTCTTT. This translates into CASSGPGPLWAFF.

This clonotype has just a few counts. The genes are TRBV5-1 and TRBJ2-7; TRBD1 matches 10 bases. Germline CDR1 reads SGHRS; CDR2 reads YFSETQ. V trimming: 5 bases; J trimming: 4 bases; junction bases outside the gene matches: 9. This CDR3 contains 15 residues. This chain's CDR3 is CASRNEPGQGYEQYF. The DNA of the CDR3 is TGCGCCAGCAGGAACGAACCGGGACAGGGGTACGAGCAGTACTTC.

The chain joins TRBV19 to TRBJ2-6; D not certain. The V end was cut by 5 bases, the J end by 0 bases, with 8 bases between. This CDR3 spans 15 amino acids. In germline, CDR1 is LNHDA, CDR2 SQIVND (reference sequence). Here the CDR3 reads CASSLGNSGANVLTF. In DNA, the CDR3 is TGTGCCAGTAGTCTAGGTAACTCTGGGGCCAACGTCCTGACTTTC.

This clonotype was recorded at least ten times. This chain connects TRBV12-3 or TRBV12-4 to TRBJ1-4, with D unresolved. The CDR3 length is 15 residues. V was cut by 0 bases and J by 0 bases, with 5 bases left in between. The CDR3 is CASSLATATNEKLFF. Written as DNA, the CDR3 is TGTGCCAGCAGTTTAGCCACAGCAACTAATGAAAAACTGTTTTTT.

This clonotype was found a few times. V gene TRBV7-9 combines with J gene TRBJ1-1; D is perhaps TRBD1 (6 bases). The CDR3 runs 16 residues. V lost 3 bases, J lost 1 base, and 15 bases lay in between. Germline V lookup: CDR1 SEHNR, CDR2 FQNEAQ (reference sequence). The CDR3 reads CASSLWFGGRNTEAFF. The CDR3 DNA sequence: TGTGCCAGCAGCTTGTGGTTTGGGGGCCGGAACACTGAAGCTTTCTTT.

This clonotype was seen more than once but under ten times. The CDR3 sequence is CASRRTGGDQYF. CDR3 sequence (DNA): TGTGCCAGCAGAAGGACAGGGGGGGATCAGTACTTC. The chain combines TRBV27 with TRBJ2-4; TRBD1 matches at 10 bases. The germline CDR1 and CDR2 sequences are MNHEY and SMNVEV (reference sequence). Unmatched junction bases numbered 5, after V lost 6 bases and J lost 12 bases. CDR3 length: 12 residues.

This clonotype was observed a few times. The chain carries TRBV12-3 or TRBV12-4 and TRBJ1-4, with TRBD1 matching over 9 bases. The CDR3 loop spans 14 amino acids. With 5 bases clipped from V and 7 bases from J, the junction kept 5 bases outside the gene matches. Written as DNA, the CDR3 is TGTGCCAGCAGTCCGGGACAGGGTCTTGAAAAACTGTTTTTT. It translates to CASSPGQGLEKLFF.

This clonotype appeared a few times. The chain employs TRBV7-9 and TRBJ1-1, with 7 bases identical to TRBD1. The V gene end was trimmed by 3 bases and the J gene end by 9 bases; junction bases not matched to a gene: 7. This CDR3 has 13 amino acids. In germline, CDR1 is SEHNR, CDR2 FQNEAQ (reference sequence). CDR3 in DNA: TGTGCCAGCAGCTTTCCCGGGACAGCCCAAGCTTTCTTT. This encodes CASSFPGTAQAFF.

The DNA for the CDR3 is TGTGCCAGCAGCTTGGTCCCCTCGGACTCTGGAAACACCATATATTTT. Translating it yields CASSLVPSDSGNTIYF. The rearrangement uses TRBV7-9 and TRBJ1-3; no definite D call. V lost 3 bases to trimming and J lost 0 bases, with 12 bases between them. There are 16 residues in the CDR3. Germline CDR1 SEHNR, CDR2 FQNEAQ (reference sequence). The whole variable domain, remainder taken from reference TRBV7-9 and TRBJ1-3, is DTGVSQNPRHKITKRGQNVTFRCDPISEHNRLYWYRQTLGQGPEFLTYFQNEAQLEKSRLLSDRFSAERPKGSFSTLEIQRTEQGDSAMYLCASSLVPSDSGNTIYFGEGSWLTVV.

The chain uses TRBV27 and TRBJ2-1; D gene uncertain. This CDR3 is 17 amino acids long. CDR1 and CDR2 from the germline V gene are MNHEY and SMNVEV (reference sequence). The germline V and J ends were trimmed by 6 bases and 0 bases, with 18 bases remaining between them. The CDR3 bases are TGTGCCAGCAGCTGGCGGCCCGGCGAAGGCTCCTACAATGAGCAGTTCTTC. This encodes CASSWRPGEGSYNEQFF.

This clonotype was observed a few times. The chain combines TRBV28 with TRBJ2-1, with TRBD1 as a possible D gene (6 bases). This CDR3 spans 16 amino acids. V was clipped by 3 bases and J by 0 bases, with 12 bases between them. Germline-derived CDR1 and CDR2 are MDHEN and SYDVKM. The CDR3 DNA sequence: TGTGCCAGCAGTTTCCCGGAAGGGGGCTCCTACAATGAGCAGTTCTTC. The encoded protein is CASSFPEGGSYNEQFF. Using reference TRBV28 and TRBJ2-1 for the parts outside the CDR3, the full variable domain is DVKVTQSSRYLVKRTGEKVFLECVQDMDHENMFWYRQDPGLGLRLIYFSYDVKMKEKGDIPEGYSVSREKKERFSLILESASTNQTSMYLCASSFPEGGSYNEQFFGPGTRLTVL.

Only a few counts were recorded for this clonotype. This sequence joins TRBV20-1 and TRBJ2-7; the D gene is possibly TRBD2 (6 bases). The CDR3 has 14 residues. V lost 2 bases and J 0 bases, leaving 11 bases between the germline ends. Germline V gene lookup returns CDR1 DFQATT and CDR2 SNEGSKA (reference sequence). The CDR3 sequence is CSARLLRGSYEQYF. CDR3 nucleotides: TGCAGTGCTAGACTTTTGCGGGGCTCCTACGAGCAGTACTTC.

In this sample, this clonotype turned up a few times. The V call is TRBV5-1, the J call TRBJ2-1; D might be TRBD1 (5 bases). This CDR3 comprises 14 residues. With 0 bases removed from V and 5 bases from J, the gap between germline ends came to 9 bases. CDR1 is SGHRS and CDR2 is YFSETQ in the germline V gene. CDR3 in DNA: TGCGCCAGCAGCTTGGTGGGGCGGAACAATGAGCAGTTCTTC. Protein: CASSLVGRNNEQFF. Variable domain in full (rest from reference TRBV5-1 and TRBJ2-1): KAGVTQTPRYLIKTRGQQVTLSCSPISGHRSVSWYQQTPGQGLQFLFEYFSETQRNKGNFPGRFSGRQFSNSRSEMNVSTLELGDSALYLCASSLVGRNNEQFFGPGTRLTVL.

V and J are TRBV5-6 and TRBJ2-5; 7 nucleotides line up with TRBD2. V trimming: 1 base; J trimming: 5 bases; junction bases outside the gene matches: 8. CDR3 length: 15 amino acids. Germline V gene lookup returns CDR1 SGHDT and CDR2 YYEEEE. Here the CDR3 reads CASSLFGRGGETQYF. The CDR3 nucleotides read TGTGCCAGCAGCTTGTTTGGCCGGGGAGGGGAGACCCAGTACTTC.

The rearrangement joins TRBV3-1 to TRBJ2-1; either TRBD1 or TRBD2 may fit D (5 bases each). The CDR3 consists of 16 residues. Deletions cut 3 bases from V and 2 bases from J, with 14 bases between. The germline V gene encodes CDR1 LGHDT and CDR2 YNNKEL (reference sequence). In DNA form, the CDR3 reads TGTGCCAGCAGCCAGGGGACGCGGGTTACCTACAATGAGCAGTTCTTC. It yields the protein CASSQGTRVTYNEQFF.

As DNA, the CDR3 is TGCGCCAGCAGCTCGTATACAGGGGGCTACACTGAAGCTTTCTTT. This sequence encodes CASSSYTGGYTEAFF. V gene TRBV5-1 combines with J gene TRBJ1-1, with 9 positions matching TRBD1. Looked up from germline, CDR1 is SGHRS and CDR2 is YFSETQ. With 3 bases clipped from V and 3 bases from J, the junction kept 6 bases outside the gene matches. The CDR3 covers 15 residues.

This clonotype was recorded a few times. V and J are TRBV11-2 and TRBJ1-3, with D tentatively TRBD1 (5 bases). V was cut by 4 bases and J by 2 bases, with 15 bases left in between. The CDR3 totals 16 residues. The germline gives CDR1 SGHAT, CDR2 FQNNGV. DNA for the CDR3: TGTGCCAGCAGCTGGACCGGGACGGCGGCTGGAAACACCATATATTTT. It specifies CASSWTGTAAGNTIYF.

This clonotype was observed a few times. At one end, the junction sequence differs from germline, possibly due to a read error. The chain couples TRBV3-1 to TRBJ1-3; D uncertain. CDR1 and CDR2 from the germline V gene are LGHDT and YNNKEL (reference sequence). This CDR3 has 12 residues. The CDR3 sequence: CASSQTGNTIYF. In DNA form, the CDR3 reads TGTGCCAGCAGCCAAACTGGGAACACCATATATTTT.

This chain connects TRBV5-1 to TRBJ2-7; D not resolved. Germline values: CDR1 SGHRS, CDR2 YFSETQ. Trimming stripped 4 bases from V and 3 bases from J, with 14 bases between. This CDR3 has 14 amino acids. The DNA of the CDR3 is TGCGCCAGCAGCCTCCTCGACCAGTACTACGAGCAGTACTTC. This encodes CASSLLDQYYEQYF. Looking up the rest from reference TRBV5-1 and TRBJ2-7 gives the full variable domain: KAGVTQTPRYLIKTRGQQVTLSCSPISGHRSVSWYQQTPGQGLQFLFEYFSETQRNKGNFPGRFSGRQFSNSRSEMNVSTLELGDSALYLCASSLLDQYYEQYFGPGTRLTVT.

The chain recombines TRBV27 with TRBJ2-2; 8 nucleotides match TRBD1. CDR3 length: 14 residues. V lost 6 bases, J lost 4 bases, and 4 bases stayed unmatched. Germline V gene lookup returns CDR1 MNHEY and CDR2 SMNVEV (reference sequence). The CDR3 DNA reads TGTGCCAGCAGACGGACAGGGCCCACCGGGGAGCTGTTTTTT. It encodes CASRRTGPTGELFF.

This clonotype was seen a few times. The chain joins TRBV28 to TRBJ2-5, with 12 nucleotides matching TRBD2. CDR1 MDHEN and CDR2 SYDVKM come from the germline V gene. Trimming cost V 5 bases and J 4 bases; bases outside gene matches: 8. The CDR3 is made up of 16 amino acids. The CDR3 region is CASSPPSGRAAETQYF. The CDR3 coding sequence is TGTGCCAGCAGTCCCCCTAGCGGGAGGGCCGCAGAGACCCAGTACTTC.

There are a few counts of this clonotype. The rearrangement uses TRBV7-9 and TRBJ2-7; no clear D. The CDR3 covers 16 residues. V was pared by 1 base and J by 4 bases, with 17 bases between. The V gene's germline CDR1 is SEHNR and CDR2 FQNEAQ (reference sequence). The CDR3 sequence is CASSLVSLSGPYEQYF. The CDR3 DNA reads TGTGCCAGCAGCTTAGTGTCCCTCTCGGGCCCTTACGAGCAGTACTTC. The variable domain in full, with the rest retrieved from reference TRBV7-9 and TRBJ2-7, is DTGVSQNPRHKITKRGQNVTFRCDPISEHNRLYWYRQTLGQGPEFLTYFQNEAQLEKSRLLSDRFSAERPKGSFSTLEIQRTEQGDSAMYLCASSLVSLSGPYEQYFGPGTRLTVT.

Only a few counts were recorded for this clonotype. This chain connects TRBV12-3 or TRBV12-4 to TRBJ2-1; possible D gene TRBD2, 6 bases. V was trimmed by 6 bases and J by 4 bases, leaving 13 bases between them. The CDR3 is 14 residues long. The CDR3 DNA reads TGTGCCAGCAGCCGGACGGAGGGTTACAATGAGCAGTTCTTC. Translated: CASSRTEGYNEQFF.

The CDR3 DNA sequence: TGTGCCAGCAGACGAATGACCGCCGCCCAAGAGACCCAGTACTTC. Translating gives CASRRMTAAQETQYF. This rearrangement joins TRBV12-3 or TRBV12-4 to TRBJ2-5; D is unclear. The CDR3 contains 15 residues. Between the trimmed V and J ends, which lost 6 bases and 1 base, there was a span of 15 bases.